The clone carrying this T cell receptor (beta chain) occurred many times. The length of the CDR3 is 13 residues. Germline V CDR1 and CDR2: LGHDT, YNNKEL (reference sequence). J lost 3 bases, V lost 5 bases, and 3 bases had no gene match. There were TCR beta CDR3 regions amplified from RNA transcripts. First-round RT-PCR with HTBI primers amplified the TCR CDR3 region. MiXCR, applied by TCRdb to the multiplex PCR reads, yields one record per CDR3 protein. This sample has more than 450,000 distinct CDR3 sequences, with roughly 15% found just once. The data were obtained in a study of T cells in Graves' hyperthyroidism and ophthalmopathy.

The chain carries TRBV3-1 and TRBJ2-7; 8 bases are shared with TRBD2. The sequencing input was blood. The TCR sequence derives from a woman aged 40 to 50 with Graves' hyperthyroidism. The CDR3 DNA sequence: TGTGCCAGCAGCTTCGGGACTAGCTACGAGCAGTACTTC. Encoded protein: CASSFGTSYEQYF.